This entry lists 20 T cell receptor beta chains sequenced from one sample in a study of radiotherapy plus CTLA-4 blockade in lung cancer. Produced via immunoSEQ multiplex PCR; TCRdb's table is partial and in-frame only. The sample consists of about 59,000 clones, approximately 65% of them appearing once. The input for sequencing was peripheral blood, taken from a patient treated with radiotherapy plus ipilimumab. The receptors were sampled from a human donor with non-small cell lung cancer whose response to radiotherapy plus ipilimumab could not be evaluated.

This clone has a single count. The rearrangement links TRBV14 to TRBJ1-1; the D is unclear. The CDR3 extends over 17 amino acids. Germline CDR1 reads SGHDN; CDR2 reads FVKESK. V was clipped by 0 bases and J by 2 bases, with 16 bases between them. This CDR3 is CASSQEPQVRSNTEAFF. In nucleotides, the CDR3 is TGTGCCAGCAGCCAAGAACCCCAGGTCCGGTCAAACACTGAAGCTTTCTTT.

The chain carries TRBV9 and TRBJ2-4; TRBD1 matches at 8 bases. Germline trimming cut 6 bases from V and 8 bases from J; bases unmatched to any gene: 13. The CDR3 spans 15 residues. The germline gives CDR1 SGDLS, CDR2 YYNGEE. The CDR3 loop reads CASNPGGVLGDIQYF. The CDR3 DNA follows: TGTGCCAGCAACCCAGGGGGCGTCCTGGGGGACATTCAGTACTTC.

This chain connects TRBV15 to TRBJ2-6, with D perhaps matching TRBD1 (5 bases). The length of the CDR3 is 16 residues. V lost 0 bases, J lost 2 bases, and 8 bases lay in between. Germline CDR1 LNHNV, CDR2 YYDKDF (reference sequence). CDR3 sequence (DNA): TGTGCCACCAGCAGAGAAGGGGCTACTGGGGCCAACGTCCTGACTTTC. Residues: CATSREGATGANVLTF. Full variable domain (rest looked up from reference TRBV15 and TRBJ2-6): DAMVIQNPRYQVTQFGKPVTLSCSQTLNHNVMYWYQQKSSQAPKLLFHYYDKDFNNEADTPDNFQSRRPNTSFCFLDIRSPGLGDTAMYLCATSREGATGANVLTFGAGSRLTVL.

The chain carries TRBV25-1 and TRBJ1-4; possible D gene TRBD1, 6 bases. Germline loops: CDR1 MGHDK, CDR2 SYGVNS. V lost 4 bases, J lost 0 bases, and 6 bases lay in between. The CDR3 has 14 residues. For the CDR3, the DNA is TGTGCCAGCAGTGGACAGGCAACTAATGAAAAACTGTTTTTT. Its protein product is CASSGQATNEKLFF. The full variable domain, its missing parts supplied by reference TRBV25-1 and TRBJ1-4, is EADIYQTPRYLVIGTGKKITLECSQTMGHDKMYWYQQDPGMELHLIHYSYGVNSTEKGDLSSESTVSRIRTEHFPLTLESARPSHTSQYLCASSGQATNEKLFFGSGTQLSVL.

This chain connects TRBV5-6 to TRBJ2-3, with TRBD1 identical over 7 bases. Trimming removed 7 bases from V and 3 bases from J; junction bases left unmatched: 11. Per germline, CDR1 SGHDT and CDR2 YYEEEE. This CDR3 comprises 15 residues. In DNA, the CDR3 is TGTGCCAGCTCTCTGGACAGGTCATCAACAGATACGCAGTATTTT. Its protein is CASSLDRSSTDTQYF.

This sequence joins TRBV30 and TRBJ1-1, with 7 bases fitting TRBD1. This CDR3 contains 15 residues. Per germline, CDR1 GTSNPN and CDR2 SVGIG (reference sequence). V was clipped by 3 bases and J by 4 bases; unmatched bases: 11. CDR3 DNA sequence: TGTGCCTGGAGAAATCATGACAGGGTAGGCACTGAAGCTTTCTTT. It specifies CAWRNHDRVGTEAFF.

V and J are TRBV30 and TRBJ1-5, with D unclear. This CDR3 has 12 amino acids. V lost 0 bases and J 8 bases, leaving 8 bases between the germline ends. Germline CDR1 GTSNPN, CDR2 SVGIG (reference sequence). The CDR3 protein is CAWSVEPEPQHF. The CDR3 DNA is TGTGCCTGGAGTGTGGAGCCGGAGCCCCAGCATTTT.

This rearrangement joins TRBV2 to TRBJ1-1; 7 bases match TRBD1. This CDR3 has 15 residues. The junction had 8 bases not matched to a gene; V was cut back by 3 bases and J by 4 bases. Germline CDR1 and CDR2: SNHLY and FYNNEI. The CDR3 sequence is CASSETGSMITEAFF. In DNA, the CDR3 is TGTGCCAGCAGTGAGACAGGGAGTATGATCACTGAAGCTTTCTTT.

The chain recombines TRBV28 with TRBJ2-5, with D unresolved. V was trimmed by 3 bases and J by 9 bases, leaving 11 bases between them. Germline CDR1 and CDR2: MDHEN and SYDVKM. The CDR3 has 12 amino acids. As DNA, the CDR3 is TGTGCCAGCAGTTTCGAGACGGCGGCCCAGTACTTC. Translating it yields CASSFETAAQYF.

The chain is built from TRBV11-3 and TRBJ1-1; a possible D gene is TRBD1 (6 bases). Trimming took 5 bases from V and 0 from J, leaving 10 bases between them. The CDR3 extends over 14 amino acids. The germline V gene has CDR1 SGHNT and CDR2 YENEEA. As DNA, the CDR3 is TGTGCCAGCAGCCGGACAGCCCTGAACACTGAAGCTTTCTTT. It yields the protein CASSRTALNTEAFF.

The chain uses TRBV6-4 and TRBJ1-2; 7 bases line up with TRBD1. V was pared by 6 bases and J by 1 base, with 5 bases of the junction left unmatched. The length of the CDR3 is 14 residues. Germline CDR1 reads MRHNA; CDR2 reads SNTAGT. The CDR3 loop reads CASSAGGSNYGYTF. In DNA form, the CDR3 reads TGTGCCAGCAGCGCAGGGGGGAGTAACTATGGCTACACCTTC.

V and J are TRBV19 and TRBJ2-1, with 13 bases that match TRBD2. The CDR3 consists of 15 residues. V lost 4 bases, J lost 10 bases, and 7 bases stayed unmatched. The germline CDR1 and CDR2 sequences are LNHDA and SQIVND (reference sequence). The CDR3 coding sequence is TGTGCCAGTAGTAGAACCGGGACTAGCGGGAACGAGCAGTTCTTC. Translation: CASSRTGTSGNEQFF.

This clone was observed a few times. The chain has TRBV28 and TRBJ1-1; no firm D call. The V and J ends lost 2 bases and 2 bases respectively, with 9 bases between them. The CDR3 runs 14 residues. Per germline, CDR1 MDHEN and CDR2 SYDVKM. The CDR3 coding sequence is TGTGCCAGCAGTTTAGTGACATTAAACACTGAAGCTTTCTTT. Encoded protein: CASSLVTLNTEAFF.

The V and J genes are TRBV18 and TRBJ2-5, with 11 positions matching TRBD1. Germline CDR1 is KGHSH and CDR2 is LQKENI. The CDR3 has 15 amino acids. V lost 4 bases, J lost 4 bases, and 5 bases stayed unmatched. DNA of the CDR3: TGTGCCAGCTCACAGGGGACAGGGGGTCGAGAGACCCAGTACTTC. It codes for CASSQGTGGRETQYF.

The chain recombines TRBV29-1 with TRBJ2-7; D might be TRBD1 (6 bases). The CDR3 extends over 16 amino acids. Trimming cost V 3 bases and J 3 bases, with 21 bases left between them. Germline V lookup: CDR1 SQVTM, CDR2 ANQGSEA. CDR3 in amino acids: CSVDGAGVTLGYEQYF. CDR3 DNA sequence: TGCAGCGTTGATGGGGCAGGGGTTACTTTAGGCTACGAGCAGTACTTC.

V gene TRBV13 combines with J gene TRBJ2-1; D is perhaps TRBD2 (5 bases). In germline, CDR1 is PRHDT, CDR2 FYEKMQ (reference sequence). V dropped 5 bases and J dropped 6 bases, with 14 bases sitting between them. The CDR3 extends over 14 amino acids. The CDR3 here is CASSPPTSSNEQFF. CDR3 nucleotides: TGTGCCAGCAGCCCCCCAACTAGTTCCAATGAGCAGTTCTTC.

This clone was recorded only once. CDR3: CASSPGLARYEQYF. The CDR3 DNA is TGTGCCAGCAGCCCGGGACTAGCGCGGTACGAGCAGTACTTC. The gene calls are TRBV9 and TRBJ2-7, with 10 positions matching TRBD2. Germline V gives CDR1 SGDLS, CDR2 YYNGEE. After removal of 4 bases from V and 4 bases from J, the junction contained 5 bases not matched to a gene. CDR3 length: 14 residues.

In this sample, this clone turned up once. V gene TRBV10-3 combines with J gene TRBJ2-5; TRBD2 aligns across 8 bases. Trimming removed 4 bases from V and 2 bases from J; junction bases left unmatched: 9. CDR1 and CDR2 (germline): ENHRY, SYGVKD. This CDR3 contains 16 residues. This CDR3 reads CAISVRSGGLQETQYF. CDR3 nucleotides: TGTGCCATCAGTGTTAGAAGCGGGGGTCTTCAAGAGACCCAGTACTTC.

This clone was seen a handful of times. Written as DNA, the CDR3 is TGTGCCAGCAGTGAAGACAGGGGGGTAAGTCAGCCCCAGCATTTT. Its protein product is CASSEDRGVSQPQHF. The chain joins TRBV6-1 to TRBJ1-5; 8 bases are a match to TRBD1. Germline V gene data show CDR1 as MNHNS and CDR2 as SASEGT. After removal of 1 base from V and 6 bases from J, the junction contained 5 bases not matched to a gene. This CDR3 contains 15 residues.

The chain links TRBV18 to TRBJ2-7, with a tentative D call TRBD1 (5 bases). Germline values: CDR1 KGHSH, CDR2 LQKENI. The CDR3 runs 14 residues. V lost 0 bases, J lost 2 bases, and 8 bases lay in between. The CDR3 is CASSPPSGTYEQYF. CDR3 coding DNA: TGTGCCAGCTCACCACCTTCAGGGACCTACGAGCAGTACTTC.